This TCR beta chain was sequenced for a study of blood T cell repertoires in COVID-19. In the study overall: Specimens from acute and convalescent COVID-19 originated in the United States, Italy and Spain. T cells, B-cell-depleted T cells, or PBMCs provided the cDNA or gDNA that served as material.

Clones were sequenced by immunoSEQ multiplex PCR, and TCRdb holds only the in-frame ones, with some missing. The sample consists of some 430,000 clones, 90% of them appearing once. Membership in each cohort depended on participant-reported clinical history. This CDR3 has 14 amino acids. Per the germline V gene, CDR1 is SQVTM and CDR2 is ANQGSEA. V lost 6 bases to trimming and J lost 5 bases; unmatched junction nucleotides: 11. The chain couples TRBV29-1 to TRBJ2-3; TRBD1 matches at 7 bases. Sequenced: PBMCs or T cells enriched from blood (not recorded which). The source is a man in his late teens or twenties who had recovered from COVID-19. The CDR3 DNA reads TGCAGCGTGGGGACAGCTGCGAAGGGAGATACGCAGTATTTT. Its translation: CSVGTAAKGDTQYF.